These 14 T cell receptor beta chains were sequenced from one sample in a study of T cells in Graves' hyperthyroidism and ophthalmopathy. Authors of the study amplified TCR beta CDR3 regions from RNA transcripts. The TCR CDR3 was amplified in a first-round RT-PCR using the HTBI primer set. TCRdb reprocessed the multiplex PCR reads via MiXCR and lists one record per CDR3 protein. Of around 540,000 distinct CDR3 sequences in the sample, about 16% were seen once. Specimen: blood. Receptor source: a woman aged 30 to 39 with Graves' ophthalmopathy.

This clonotype was observed a few times. This rearrangement joins TRBV15 to TRBJ1-4; 7 positions match TRBD1. This CDR3 spans 13 amino acids. Germline V gene data show CDR1 as LNHNV and CDR2 as YYDKDF (reference sequence). Trimming at V came to 3 bases and at J to 12 bases, leaving 7 bases not matched to a gene. CDR3 protein: CATSRRQGSQLFF. The CDR3 nucleotides read TGTGCCACCAGCAGGAGACAGGGCAGCCAACTGTTTTTT.

In its sample, this clonotype was seen many times. V and J are TRBV2 and TRBJ2-1; 9 bases are a match to TRBD1. The germline V gene has CDR1 SNHLY and CDR2 FYNNEI. The CDR3 covers 16 residues. V dropped 2 bases and J dropped 8; count of bases not matched to a gene: 10. CDR3 DNA sequence: TGTGCCAGCAGTGAACAAGGACAGGGGTATAATTATGAGCAGTTCTTC. Its protein product is CASSEQGQGYNYEQFF.

A note on this clonotype: One end of the junction fails to match germline, which may point to a read error. The chain combines TRBV6-2 or TRBV6-3 with TRBJ2-1; 9 nucleotides align to TRBD2. This CDR3 comprises 17 residues. The germline V gene has CDR1 MNHEY and CDR2 SVGEGT. CDR3 nucleotide sequence: TGTGCCAACAGTTACTCGGGATTAGCGGGGGTTTACAATGAGCAGTTCTTC. Translated: CANSYSGLAGVYNEQFF.

This clonotype showed up many times. The chain combines TRBV5-1 with TRBJ2-2; TRBD2 matches 9 bases. This CDR3 region has 16 residues. The V segment lost 3 bases and the J segment 0 bases; nucleotides outside the gene matches: 3. CDR1 is SGHRS and CDR2 is YFSETQ in the germline V gene. The CDR3 is CASSSAGGTNTGELFF. The CDR3, as DNA: TGCGCCAGCAGCTCGGCGGGGGGGACGAACACCGGGGAGCTGTTTTTT. The entire variable domain, with the rest obtained from reference TRBV5-1 and TRBJ2-2, is as follows: KAGVTQTPRYLIKTRGQQVTLSCSPISGHRSVSWYQQTPGQGLQFLFEYFSETQRNKGNFPGRFSGRQFSNSRSEMNVSTLELGDSALYLCASSSAGGTNTGELFFGEGSRLTVL.

The chain recombines TRBV28 with TRBJ1-5; TRBD1 is a possible D gene (6 bases). This CDR3 has 19 residues. Trimming removed 4 bases at V and 0 bases at J, with 22 bases between. The germline V gene encodes CDR1 MDHEN and CDR2 SYDVKM. The DNA of the CDR3 is TGTGCCAGCAGTTGGCCAATAATCCAACAGGGTCATAGCAATCAGCCCCAGCATTTT. Translating it yields CASSWPIIQQGHSNQPQHF.

This clonotype has a count of ten or more. The V and J genes are TRBV20-1 and TRBJ1-2; a weak D match, TRBD1 (6 bases). The CDR3 runs to 12 residues. Germline V gene sequence: CDR1 DFQATT, CDR2 SNEGSKA (reference sequence). Trimming removed 4 bases from V and 2 bases from J, with 8 bases in between. The CDR3 is CSATRGNYGYTF. The CDR3 DNA reads TGCAGTGCTACGAGGGGGAACTATGGCTACACCTTC.

The chain has TRBV5-6 and TRBJ2-1; 10 bases are shared with TRBD2. Germline V CDR1 and CDR2: SGHDT, YYEEEE. The CDR3 runs 16 residues. After removal of 1 base from V and 5 bases from J, the junction contained 6 bases not matched to a gene. Here the CDR3 DNA reads TGTGCCAGCAGCTTGAGGGTACTAGCGGGAAACAATGAGCAGTTCTTC. Protein product: CASSLRVLAGNNEQFF. The full variable domain, its missing parts supplied by reference TRBV5-6 and TRBJ2-1, is DAGVTQSPTHLIKTRGQQVTLRCSPKSGHDTVSWYQQALGQGPQFIFQYYEEEERQRGNFPDRFSGHQFPNYSSELNVNALLLGDSALYLCASSLRVLAGNNEQFFGPGTRLTVL.

There are many counts of this clonotype. The DNA of the CDR3 is TGTGCCAGCAGCTTAAGTTCGCAGGGAACTAATGAAAAACTGTTTTTT. It translates to CASSLSSQGTNEKLFF. The chain uses TRBV7-9 and TRBJ1-4, with D perhaps matching TRBD1 (5 bases). The CDR3 consists of 16 residues. Between the trimmed V and J ends, which lost 2 bases and 1 base, there was a span of 11 bases. CDR1 and CDR2 from the germline V gene are SEHNR and FQNEAQ (reference sequence).

In this sample, this clonotype turned up many times. The rearrangement joins TRBV20-1 to TRBJ2-1; D gene unclear. Trimming removed 0 bases from V and 7 bases from J, with 19 bases in between. Germline lookup yields CDR1 DFQATT and CDR2 SNEGSKA (reference sequence). The CDR3 has 16 amino acids. CDR3 amino acids: CSAREENGALWNEQFF. For the CDR3, the DNA is TGCAGTGCTAGAGAAGAGAACGGAGCCCTTTGGAATGAGCAGTTCTTC.

The CDR3 bases are TGCGCCAGCAGCTTGGGCCTCCTAGGTGGTGAGCAGTTCTTC. Translating it yields CASSLGLLGGEQFF. The V gene is TRBV5-1, the J gene TRBJ2-1; D remains ambiguous. This CDR3 has 14 amino acids. V was clipped by 0 bases and J by 9 bases, with 13 bases between them. Per germline, CDR1 SGHRS and CDR2 YFSETQ.

The sample holds many counts of this clonotype. The CDR3 sequence: CASSDRRNTEAFF. The CDR3 nucleotides read TGTGCCAGCAGTGACCGCAGGAACACTGAAGCTTTCTTT. This chain connects TRBV28 to TRBJ1-1, with unresolved D. The CDR3 length is 13 residues. The germline gives CDR1 MDHEN, CDR2 SYDVKM. The V end was cut by 5 bases, the J end by 1 base, with 8 bases between. Supplemented by reference TRBV28 and TRBJ1-1, the full variable domain reads DVKVTQSSRYLVKRTGEKVFLECVQDMDHENMFWYRQDPGLGLRLIYFSYDVKMKEKGDIPEGYSVSREKKERFSLILESASTNQTSMYLCASSDRRNTEAFFGQGTRLTVV.

The J gene is TRBJ2-7, the V gene TRBV6-2 or TRBV6-3; 8 bases align to TRBD2. Per the germline V gene, CDR1 is MNHEY and CDR2 is SVGEGT. The CDR3 extends over 16 amino acids. V dropped 4 bases and J dropped 4; count of bases not matched to a gene: 12. CDR3 sequence reads: CASSSHLAGRAYEQYF. The CDR3 nucleotides read TGTGCCAGCAGTTCACACTTAGCGGGAAGGGCTTACGAGCAGTACTTC.

There are a few counts of this clonotype. The J gene is TRBJ2-3, the V gene TRBV2; 9 bases fit TRBD1. Germline trimming cut 3 bases from V and 2 bases from J; bases unmatched to any gene: 3. From germline, CDR1 is SNHLY and CDR2 FYNNEI. The CDR3 loop spans 15 amino acids. The CDR3 region has the DNA TGTGCCAGCAGTGAGGGACAGGGCTACACAGATACGCAGTATTTT. Protein sequence: CASSEGQGYTDTQYF.

This chain uses TRBV6-2 or TRBV6-3 with TRBJ2-1; D is possibly TRBD2 (5 bases). Germline lookup yields CDR1 MNHEY and CDR2 SVGEGT. The CDR3 sequence is 15 residues long. Between the trimmed V and J ends, which lost 10 bases and 0 bases, there was a span of 16 bases. CDR3 residues: CAIGKVNHSYNEQFF. The CDR3 DNA follows: TGTGCCATCGGGAAGGTCAACCACTCCTACAATGAGCAGTTCTTC.